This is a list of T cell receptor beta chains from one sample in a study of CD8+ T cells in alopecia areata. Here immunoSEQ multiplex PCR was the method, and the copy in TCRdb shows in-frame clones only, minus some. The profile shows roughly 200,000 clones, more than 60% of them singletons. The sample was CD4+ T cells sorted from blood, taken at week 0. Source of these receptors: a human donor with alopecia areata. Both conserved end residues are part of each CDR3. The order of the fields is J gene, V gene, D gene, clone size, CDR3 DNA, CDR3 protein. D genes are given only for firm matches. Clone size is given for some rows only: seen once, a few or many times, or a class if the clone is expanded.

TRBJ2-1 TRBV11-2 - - TGTGCCAGCAGCTTAGCCCAGGCCTACAATGAGCAGTTCTTC CASSLAQAYNEQFF
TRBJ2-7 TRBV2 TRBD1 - TGTGCCAGCAGTGAGAACAGGGGCCCCTCCGAGCAGTACTTC CASSENRGPSEQYF
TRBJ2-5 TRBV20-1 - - TGCAGTGGAGTGGCCTCGGGGACCCAGTACTTC CSGVASGTQYF
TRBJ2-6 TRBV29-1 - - TGCAGCGTTGAAGGGACGGGTAGCTCTGGGGCCAACGTCCTGACTTTC CSVEGTGSSGANVLTF
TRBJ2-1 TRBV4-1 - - TGCGCCAGCAGCCAAGTAGGAAGCTCCTACAATGAGCAGTTCTTC CASSQVGSSYNEQFF
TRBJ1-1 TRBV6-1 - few TGTGCCAGCAGCCACACCGGGACGAACACTGAAGCTTTCTTT CASSHTGTNTEAFF
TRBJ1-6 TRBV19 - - TGTGCCAGTAGTATAGATCGCGGGAGGGATTCACCCCTCCACTTT CASSIDRGRDSPLHF
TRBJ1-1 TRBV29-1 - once TGCAGCGTTGCAGGGACTTTTGAAGCTTTCTTT CSVAGTFEAFF
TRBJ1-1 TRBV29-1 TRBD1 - TGCAGCGTTGAGGTGGACAGGGACACTGAAGCTTTCTTT CSVEVDRDTEAFF
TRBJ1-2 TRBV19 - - TGTGCCAGTAGTCTGAAGGTTTCGTATGGCTACACCTTC CASSLKVSYGYTF
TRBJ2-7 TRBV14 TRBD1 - TGTGCCAGCAGCCAGCAGACAGGGAGCTCCTACGAGCAGTACTTC CASSQQTGSSYEQYF
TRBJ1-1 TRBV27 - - TGTGCCAGACCTCGTGAAGGTTCTGAAGCTTTCTTT CARPREGSEAFF
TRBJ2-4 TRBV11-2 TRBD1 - TGTGCCAGCAGCCCTGGACAGGGGGCTGCCTTC CASSPGQGAAF
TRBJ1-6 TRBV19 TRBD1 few TGTGCCAGTACTATGGACAGGGGGCGATCTTCACCCCTCCACTTT CASTMDRGRSSPLHF
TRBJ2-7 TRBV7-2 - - TGTGCCAGCAGCCCGAGAAATTCGGGGGAGCAGTACTTC CASSPRNSGEQYF
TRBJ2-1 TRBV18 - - TGTGCCAGCTCACCGTGGGGGCGAAGCTCCTACAATGAGCAGTTCTTC CASSPWGRSSYNEQFF
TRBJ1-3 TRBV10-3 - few TGTGCTTCGGGGCATAGTGGAAACACCATATATTTT CASGHSGNTIYF
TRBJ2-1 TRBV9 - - TGTGCCAGCAGCGGATCAATAGCGGTTAGCTCCTACAATGAGCAGTTCTTC CASSGSIAVSSYNEQFF
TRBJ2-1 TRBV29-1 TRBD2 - TGCAGCGTCCGCTGGACTAGCGGGGGGGAAGGGCAGTTCTTC CSVRWTSGGEGQFF
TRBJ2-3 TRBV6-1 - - TGTGCCAGCAGTTTGGGTTTGCCAGGGCAGTATGCGCAGTATTTT CASSLGLPGQYAQYF
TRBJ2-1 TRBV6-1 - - TGTGCCAGCAGACCAAACCGTGCGGAGCAGTTCTTC CASRPNRAEQFF
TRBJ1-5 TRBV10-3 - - TGTGCCATCAGTGAAGACTACAACAATCAGCCCCAGCATTTT CAISEDYNNQPQHF
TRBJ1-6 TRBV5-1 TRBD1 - TGCGCCAGCAGCTTGGGACAGGGTGGATCACCCCTCCACTTT CASSLGQGGSPLHF
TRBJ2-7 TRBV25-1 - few TGTGCCAGCGACGTAGGGGGAAAGCAGTACTTC CASDVGGKQYF
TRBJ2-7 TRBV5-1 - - TGCGCCAGCAGCTTGTTTTTGCGGGACTCAAATCCCTACGAGCAGTACTTC CASSLFLRDSNPYEQYF
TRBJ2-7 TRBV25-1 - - TGTGCCAGCAGTGTCTCCTACGAGCAGTACTTC CASSVSYEQYF
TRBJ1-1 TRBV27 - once TGTGCCAGCAGTTTAGTACTCGGGGAGAAAACTGAAGCTTTCTTT CASSLVLGEKTEAFF
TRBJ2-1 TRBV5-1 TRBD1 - TGCGCCAGCAGCTTGGCCGGACAGGGGGCCCGATATGAGCAGTTCTTC CASSLAGQGARYEQFF
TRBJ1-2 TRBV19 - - TGTGCCAGTAGTACTTCCGGAAGCCATGGCTACACCTTC CASSTSGSHGYTF
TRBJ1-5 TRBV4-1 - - TGCGCCAGCAGCCAAGAGGGGGGGAGTCAGCCCCAGCATTTT CASSQEGGSQPQHF
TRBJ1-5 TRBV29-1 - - TGCAGCGTTAAAACAGGGCTCGATCAGCCCCAGCATTTT CSVKTGLDQPQHF
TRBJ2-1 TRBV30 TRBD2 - TGTGCCTGGAGTGACCCCTCCGGACTAGCGGGGGGGCTCTACAATGAGCAGTTCTTC CAWSDPSGLAGGLYNEQFF
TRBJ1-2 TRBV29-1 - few TGCAGCGTTGAGGCATATGGCTACACCTTC CSVEAYGYTF
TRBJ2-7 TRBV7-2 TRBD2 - TGTGCCAGCAGCGCGGGACTAGCGGGGTATGAAGTATCCGTCTACGAGCAGTACTTC CASSAGLAGYEVSVYEQYF
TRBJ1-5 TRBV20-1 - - TGCAGTGCTAGGGGTGATCAGCCCCAGCATTTT CSARGDQPQHF
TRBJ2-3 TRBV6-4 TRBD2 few TGTGCCAGCAGTGACTCTAGCGGGGGCACAGATACGCAGTATTTT CASSDSSGGTDTQYF
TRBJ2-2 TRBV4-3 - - TGCGCCAGCAGCCAAGAACCAGCGGCCGGGGAGCTGTTTTTT CASSQEPAAGELFF
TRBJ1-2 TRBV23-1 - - TGCGCCAGCAGTGGGCCCTATGGCTACACCTTC CASSGPYGYTF